Shown below are 32 T cell receptor beta chains from a single sample sequenced in a study of T cell responses to AZD1222 COVID-19 vaccine. Sequencing used immunoSEQ multiplex PCR; TCRdb keeps in-frame clones, though not all of them. The data show some 150,000 clones, 90% to 95% seen once. This specimen consisted of peripheral blood, obtained 28 days after the second AZD1222 dose. These receptors originate from an adult who received the AZD1222 COVID-19 vaccine.

V and J are TRBV30 and TRBJ2-3, with D possibly matching TRBD2 (6 bases). V was cut by 3 bases and J by 4 bases, with 17 bases left in between. Germline CDR1 reads GTSNPN; CDR2 reads SVGIG (reference sequence). CDR3 length equals 15 residues. The CDR3 DNA sequence: TGTGCCTGGAGAGGTGGTAGGGACTTCGCAGATACGCAGTATTTT. Its protein product is CAWRGGRDFADTQYF.

The chain couples TRBV7-9 to TRBJ2-1; the D gene is possibly TRBD1 (7 bases). The CDR3 sequence is 15 residues long. V lost 6 bases to trimming and J lost 5 bases, with 17 bases between them. CDR1 and CDR2 (germline): SEHNR, FQNEAQ (reference sequence). The CDR3 DNA sequence: TGTGCCAGCAGTTTGACAGGGACTCCTAACAATGAGCAGTTCTTC. This translates into CASSLTGTPNNEQFF.

This chain links TRBV11-2 with TRBJ1-6; 7 bases align to TRBD1. CDR3 length: 18 residues. CDR1 SGHAT and CDR2 FQNNGV come from the germline V gene. Unmatched junction bases numbered 14, after V lost 5 bases and J lost 4 bases. This chain's CDR3 is CASSPKGAVGTYNSPLHF. The CDR3 DNA sequence: TGTGCCAGCAGCCCGAAGGGGGCAGTCGGGACTTATAATTCACCCCTCCACTTT.

The V gene is TRBV5-1, the J gene TRBJ2-7; perhaps TRBD2 as D (6 bases). The germline V and J ends were trimmed by 6 bases and 5 bases, with 15 bases remaining between them. Germline V gene lookup returns CDR1 SGHRS and CDR2 YFSETQ. The CDR3 has 13 residues. The CDR3 DNA reads as TGCGCCAGCACCTCGAGGAGGGGTGACGAGCAGTACTTC. Protein product: CASTSRRGDEQYF.

This chain uses TRBV19 with TRBJ2-1; tentative D call: TRBD2 (5 bases). The CDR3 is made up of 16 amino acids. Germline assignment: CDR1 LNHDA and CDR2 SQIVND (reference sequence). Trimming removed 6 bases at V and 7 bases at J, with 22 bases between. The CDR3 DNA reads as TGTGCCAGTAGGGTAAGGGATATGGCGGGCCGAAATGAGCAGTTCTTC. It translates to CASRVRDMAGRNEQFF.

This chain connects TRBV3-1 (or the pseudogene TRBV3-2) to TRBJ2-3; TRBD2 matches 13 bases. This CDR3 region has 17 residues. Per germline, CDR1 LGHDT and CDR2 YNNKEL (reference sequence). J lost 5 bases, V lost 1 base, and 6 bases had no gene match. The CDR3 nucleotides read TGTGCCAGCAGCCAAGCAACCGGGACTAGCGGGATAGATACGCAGTATTTT. Its translation is CASSQATGTSGIDTQYF.

The chain links TRBV3-1 (or the pseudogene TRBV3-2) to TRBJ1-2; 10 nucleotides line up with TRBD1. The CDR3 has 17 amino acids. Trimming at V came to 4 bases and at J to 4 bases, leaving 12 bases not matched to a gene. Germline V lookup: CDR1 LGHDT, CDR2 YNNKEL (reference sequence). CDR3 sequence (DNA): TGTGCCAGCAGCCCGCGGGTAGGACAGGGGGAAGTCTATGGCTACACCTTC. It translates to CASSPRVGQGEVYGYTF.

This sequence joins TRBV4-1 and TRBJ1-2; tentative D call: TRBD1 (6 bases). CDR3 length: 14 amino acids. Germline lookup yields CDR1 MGHRA and CDR2 YSYEKL. Trimming pared 4 bases from V and 8 bases from J, leaving 17 bases between. CDR3 sequence reads: CASSPEDRIGGYTF. The CDR3 region has the DNA TGCGCCAGCAGCCCTGAGGACAGAATAGGAGGCTACACCTTC.

The J gene is TRBJ2-5, the V gene TRBV5-1, with D possibly TRBD2 on 6 matching bases. This CDR3 is built from 16 residues. Germline V gives CDR1 SGHRS, CDR2 YFSETQ. Trimming left V 0 bases short and J 7 bases short, with 19 bases between. CDR3 nucleotide sequence: TGCGCCAGCAGCTTGGCACCTAGCGACCCGGAAGGGACCCAGTACTTC. Translating it yields CASSLAPSDPEGTQYF.

V usage is TRBV18 and J usage is TRBJ1-2, with D maybe TRBD1 (5 bases). Germline CDR1 and CDR2: KGHSH and LQKENI. V lost 3 bases and J lost 0, with 11 bases in between. This CDR3 region has 15 residues. Written as DNA, the CDR3 is TGTGCCAGCTCACCTCCTGACAGACCTAACTATGGCTACACCTTC. Encoded protein: CASSPPDRPNYGYTF.

This clone was detected a few times. The chain has TRBV28 and TRBJ1-1, with 9 bases lining up with TRBD1. Germline V gene lookup returns CDR1 MDHEN and CDR2 SYDVKM. J was trimmed by 2 bases and V by 4 bases; bases with no gene match: 2. This CDR3 contains 14 residues. CDR3 in DNA: TGTGCCAGCAGTTGGACAGGGGAAAACACTGAAGCTTTCTTT. This encodes CASSWTGENTEAFF. The full variable domain, rest sourced from reference TRBV28 and TRBJ1-1, is DVKVTQSSRYLVKRTGEKVFLECVQDMDHENMFWYRQDPGLGLRLIYFSYDVKMKEKGDIPEGYSVSREKKERFSLILESASTNQTSMYLCASSWTGENTEAFFGQGTRLTVV.

V gene TRBV5-1 combines with J gene TRBJ1-3; D might be TRBD1 (6 bases). Trimming cost V 4 bases and J 4 bases, with 12 bases left between them. The CDR3 runs to 14 residues. CDR1 and CDR2 (germline): SGHRS, YFSETQ. CDR3 coding DNA: TGCGCCAGCAGCCCCGGGACACTAGGAAACACCATATATTTT. This translates into CASSPGTLGNTIYF.

This chain joins TRBV4-1 and TRBJ2-4; 7 bases are a match to TRBD1. The J segment lost 5 bases and the V segment lost 1 base, leaving 8 bases of the junction unmatched. The CDR3 sequence is 16 residues long. CDR1 and CDR2 (germline): MGHRA, YSYEKL. The CDR3 DNA sequence: TGCGCCAGCAGCCAAGCCCCTTACAGGGGCCAAAACATTCAGTACTTC. This codes for CASSQAPYRGQNIQYF.

Written as DNA, the CDR3 is TGTGCCAGCAGTTACGGCTGGGGGGCAGGGGATGGCTACACCTTC. The encoded protein is CASSYGWGAGDGYTF. The rearrangement uses TRBV6-5 and TRBJ1-2, with D possibly TRBD1 on 6 matching bases. CDR1 is MNHEY and CDR2 is SVGAGI in the germline V gene. The CDR3 runs to 15 residues. Deletions cut 2 bases from V and 6 bases from J, with 16 bases between.

This chain uses TRBV12-3 or TRBV12-4 with TRBJ1-2; no firm D call. CDR3 length: 11 residues. Trimming pared 7 bases from V and 2 bases from J, leaving 5 bases between. The DNA of the CDR3 is TGTGCCAGCATGTCAAACTATGGCTACACCTTC. Translating gives CASMSNYGYTF.

The chain carries TRBV2 and TRBJ1-1; D not resolved. Deletions cut 8 bases from V and 1 base from J, with 11 bases between. The CDR3 contains 13 residues. Per germline, CDR1 SNHLY and CDR2 FYNNEI. The chain's CDR3 is CASSSTGNTEAFF. The CDR3 bases are TGTGCCAGCTCCAGCACGGGGAACACTGAAGCTTTCTTT.

This clone was detected a few times. The chain links TRBV30 to TRBJ2-7; D ambiguous. V lost 3 bases and J 0 bases, leaving 9 bases between the germline ends. The CDR3 has 13 residues. Germline CDR1 GTSNPN, CDR2 SVGIG (reference sequence). The CDR3 DNA is TGTGCCTGGAGAGGCCTCAGCTCCTACGAGCAGTACTTC. Translated: CAWRGLSSYEQYF.

The chain links TRBV20-1 to TRBJ2-7; 7 bases are a match to TRBD1. Trimming took 3 bases from V and 1 from J; bases not matched to a gene: 9. This CDR3 has 15 residues. Per germline, CDR1 DFQATT and CDR2 SNEGSKA (reference sequence). CDR3 sequence: CSASGEQGLSYEQYF. The CDR3 DNA follows: TGCAGTGCTAGTGGCGAACAGGGGCTTTCCTACGAGCAGTACTTC.

The genes are TRBV5-4 and TRBJ2-1; 11 bases match TRBD2. Germline CDR1 SGHNT, CDR2 YYREEE (reference sequence). After removal of 4 bases from V and 9 bases from J, the junction contained 9 bases not matched to a gene. The CDR3 extends over 15 amino acids. CDR3 bases: TGTGCCAGCAGCCAGGGACTAGCGGCCGTGTCTGAGCAGTTCTTC. Amino acids: CASSQGLAAVSEQFF.

V is TRBV28 and J is TRBJ1-2, with D maybe TRBD1 (5 bases). V was pared by 4 bases and J by 7 bases, with 10 bases between. Germline CDR1 is MDHEN and CDR2 is SYDVKM. This CDR3 is 12 amino acids long. CDR3 in amino acids: CASSSGTRGYTF. The CDR3 region has the DNA TGTGCCAGCAGTTCCGGGACTCGTGGCTACACCTTC.

This chain joins TRBV6-5 and TRBJ2-7, with 8 bases lining up with TRBD1. The CDR3 consists of 15 residues. The germline V gene encodes CDR1 MNHEY and CDR2 SVGAGI. Trimming cost V 2 bases and J 4 bases; bases outside gene matches: 7. The CDR3, as DNA: TGTGCCAGCAGTTACACAAACAGGGGGAGATACGAGCAGTACTTC. Its protein product is CASSYTNRGRYEQYF.

This clone appeared once. The rearrangement uses TRBV11-3 and TRBJ2-2; 14 nucleotides align to TRBD2. The germline V gene encodes CDR1 SGHNT and CDR2 YENEEA. The CDR3 spans 17 residues. Germline trimming cut 1 base from V and 9 bases from J; bases unmatched to any gene: 7. CDR3 sequence (DNA): TGTGCCAGCAGCTTAGGAGGGACTAGCGGGAGTGTCCGGGAGCTGTTTTTT. This sequence encodes CASSLGGTSGSVRELFF.

This CDR3 is CASSRHSGGRAYEQYF. In nucleotides, the CDR3 is TGTGCCAGCAGCCGCCATAGCGGGGGGCGGGCCTACGAGCAGTACTTC. The chain couples TRBV3-1 (or the pseudogene TRBV3-2) to TRBJ2-7; 10 bases line up with TRBD2. CDR3 length equals 16 residues. CDR1 is LGHDT and CDR2 is YNNKEL in the germline V gene (reference sequence). The trim removed 4 bases at V and 2 bases at J, leaving 8 bases unmatched.

This clone came up a few times. The chain recombines TRBV5-1 with TRBJ2-5; 9 bases map to TRBD1. The CDR3 contains 15 residues. In germline, CDR1 is SGHRS, CDR2 YFSETQ. The ends lost 3 bases at V and 8 bases at J; junction bases unmatched: 11. The CDR3: CASSSPGTGRITQYF. The DNA of the CDR3 is TGCGCCAGCAGCTCGCCAGGGACAGGGAGGATAACCCAGTACTTC.

The genes are TRBV5-8 and TRBJ1-4; D perhaps matches TRBD1 (6 bases). V was pared by 0 bases and J by 1 base, with 10 bases between. Looked up from germline, CDR1 is SGHTS and CDR2 is YDEGEE. This CDR3 comprises 16 residues. The CDR3 is CASSLDRVVTNEKLFF. The DNA of the CDR3 is TGTGCCAGCAGCTTGGACAGGGTTGTAACTAATGAAAAACTGTTTTTT.

The J gene is TRBJ2-6, the V gene TRBV24-1; 7 nucleotides line up with TRBD1. The germline CDR1 and CDR2 sequences are KGHDR and SFDVKD. The V segment lost 5 bases and the J segment 3 bases; nucleotides outside the gene matches: 9. CDR3 length: 17 amino acids. The CDR3 DNA reads as TGTGCCACCAGTGGAAGGGGGCGCAAAGTTGGGGCCAACGTCCTGACTTTC. Its translation is CATSGRGRKVGANVLTF.

This sequence joins TRBV4-1 and TRBJ1-4; D unresolved. The V gene lost 7 bases and the J gene lost 3 bases, with 12 bases spanning the gap. CDR3 length equals 14 residues. From germline, CDR1 is MGHRA and CDR2 YSYEKL. The CDR3 reads CASKTPAANEKLFF. DNA for the CDR3: TGCGCCAGCAAGACCCCGGCGGCTAATGAAAAACTGTTTTTT.

The chain uses TRBV11-2 and TRBJ2-7; D perhaps matches TRBD1 (5 bases). The CDR3 consists of 13 residues. Trimming took off 2 bases at V and 2 bases at J, with 7 bases between the two ends. Germline V gene lookup returns CDR1 SGHAT and CDR2 FQNNGV. This CDR3 is CASSLQGPYEQYF. The CDR3 DNA sequence: TGTGCCAGCAGCTTACAGGGTCCCTACGAGCAGTACTTC. Using reference TRBV11-2 and TRBJ2-7 for the parts outside the CDR3, the full variable domain is EAGVAQSPRYKIIEKRQSVAFWCNPISGHATLYWYQQILGQGPKLLIQFQNNGVVDDSQLPKDRFSAERLKGVDSTLKIQPAKLEDSAVYLCASSLQGPYEQYFGPGTRLTVT.

V and J are TRBV13 and TRBJ2-7; TRBD2 might be the D (5 bases). The CDR3 has 12 amino acids. Trimming left V 0 bases short and J 11 bases short, with 11 bases between. CDR1 and CDR2 from the germline V gene are PRHDT and FYEKMQ (reference sequence). CDR3 in DNA: TGTGCCAGCAGCTTAGGGACGACGAGGGAGTACTTC. Its protein is CASSLGTTREYF. Supplemented by reference TRBV13 and TRBJ2-7, the full variable domain reads AAGVIQSPRHLIKEKRETATLKCYPIPRHDTVYWYQQGPGQDPQFLISFYEKMQSDKGSIPDRFSAQQFSDYHSELNMSSLELGDSALYFCASSLGTTREYFGPGTRLTVT.

This chain connects TRBV24-1 to TRBJ2-2; possibly TRBD2 for D (5 bases). V was cut by 0 bases and J by 7 bases, with 8 bases left in between. CDR1 KGHDR and CDR2 SFDVKD come from the germline V gene. This CDR3 comprises 14 residues. The CDR3 coding sequence is TGTGCCACCAGTGATTTGCCCGGGATCGGGGAGCTGTTTTTT. As protein: CATSDLPGIGELFF.

V usage is TRBV6-6 and J usage is TRBJ1-1; D not resolved. The CDR3 contains 15 residues. V was pared by 6 bases and J by 4 bases, with 18 bases between. Germline V gene sequence: CDR1 MNHNY, CDR2 SVGAGI (reference sequence). CDR3 sequence reads: CASSRVSGRSTEAFF. CDR3 coding DNA: TGTGCCAGCAGCCGGGTCTCGGGTAGGAGCACTGAAGCTTTCTTT.

V and J are TRBV5-1 and TRBJ2-3, with 8 bases aligning to TRBD2. V dropped 4 bases and J dropped 6; count of bases not matched to a gene: 13. This CDR3 has 16 residues. CDR1 is SGHRS, CDR2 YFSETQ, per germline. CDR3 residues: CASSPGGGAGADTQYF. CDR3 bases: TGCGCCAGCAGCCCGGGAGGGGGAGCAGGGGCGGATACGCAGTATTTT.